This T cell receptor beta chain was obtained from a study of T and B cells in COVID-19 patients (dated by TCRdb to between 2020 and 2021). About the full investigation: Using TRB and IGH repertoire sequencing of peripheral blood, the study characterized adaptive immunity in COVID-19 patients who had active infection or had recovered. For the repertoire analyses, the comparison was an age-matched reference group of roughly 37 healthy donors who were negative for COVID-19 antibodies. In the active-infection cohort, 18 of 20 patients had comorbidities linked to unfavorable COVID-19 outcome. Critical illness requiring mechanical ventilation or ECMO was present in about 60% of the roughly 20 patients in the active-infection cohort. The recovered cohort included some 18 patients who contributed some 20 samples, and most of those patients had mild to moderate COVID-19 that was managed on an outpatient basis. A median age of roughly 35 years was recorded in the recovered cohort versus around 67 years in the active-infection cohort. The TCR and BCR sequence repository comprised roughly 40 patients and under 75 time points, with over 7 million TCR sequences analysed. A couple of patients belonged to both the recovered and active cohorts because samples were available from active disease and after recovery. Up to about 9 follow-up blood samples were collected per patient, with some samples spanning different disease stages in the same individual.

The germline V gene encodes CDR1 LNHDA and CDR2 SQIVND (reference sequence). Including the terminal cysteine and phenylalanine, the CDR3 comprises 13 residues. Of the read, only the CDR3 DNA is kept; its 39 bases are in frame from base 1. Trimmed from V: 9 bases; trimmed from J: 2 bases; junction bases lacking a gene match: 6. This clonotype was seen a handful of times. Its binding antigen is unknown. Base qualities are missing; no much larger clone stands one base away. Beyond this particular receptor, the publication reports: The recovered cohort had 2,331 exclusive TCR clusters, including under 40 low-pGen clusters. Specific T cell subsets (CD4+/Treg/CD8+) and sorted SARS-CoV-2-responsive or tetramer+ T cells had not yet been sequenced, and these experiments were ongoing. Blood samples from mildly ill patients during symptoms and early samples from severe cases were scarce. The reported TCR clusters were said to need prospective validation before any clinical use. The size of the cohort was considered insufficient for assessing HLA contributions to COVID-19 susceptibility or severity. During active COVID-19 the TRB repertoires were highly clonal, but at recovery diversity and richness rose above the levels seen in healthy donors. TRBV/TRBJ gene usage was reported as strongly skewed in patients with COVID-19.

Genomic DNA extracted from blood was used in amounts of about 250-500 ng for amplification of TRB repertoires. Sequencing used an Illumina MiSeq. TRB rearrangements were amplified by multiplex PCR with BIOMED2 TRB-A/B primer pools. Illumina-compatible adapters and 7-nucleotide sample barcodes were attached to the amplicons in two consecutive PCRs. All library PCRs used Phusion HS II polymerase. Amplicons were purified from gel with the NucleoSpin Gel and PCR Clean-up kit, quantified on Qubit, and pooled at around 4 nM. Before Illumina next-generation sequencing, the quality of the amplicon pool was assessed on an Agilent 2100 Bioanalyzer. The original methods were these. MiXCR 3.0.8 with the default MiXCR reference library was used to annotate TRB rearrangements. Non-productive reads and sequences with fewer than 2 reads were excluded, and each unique CDR3 nucleotide sequence counted as one clone. Clonality, diversity, richness and V-J gene usage were calculated in R 3.5.1. GLIPH2 was used to cluster TCRs based on CDR3 similarity, and OLGA was used to calculate the generation probabilities. GLIPH2 clusters were kept only when the clusters contained at least four unique TCR clonotypes present in at least three individuals. Using fastp trimming at Q25 and MiXCR clonotype assembly, TCRdb reanalyzed the public sequencing data and kept in-frame beta chains. Records with the same CDR3 protein are collapsed into one entry carrying the most frequent genes and DNA. The V and J calls shown here were made by TCRdb, not taken from the authors' results. Across this sample there are 8,000 to 8,500 distinct CDR3 sequences, with roughly two fifths seen only once. The ten largest make up under 3.5% of the sample.

The rearranged chain carries TRBV19 and TRBJ1-2, and 7 bases in between align with TRBD1. The sample comprised blood. The TCR comes from a human donor who had recovered from COVID-19. The CDR3 reads CASITGANYGYTF. The sequenced DNA is TGTGCCAGCATAACAGGGGCCAACTATGGCTACACCTTC.